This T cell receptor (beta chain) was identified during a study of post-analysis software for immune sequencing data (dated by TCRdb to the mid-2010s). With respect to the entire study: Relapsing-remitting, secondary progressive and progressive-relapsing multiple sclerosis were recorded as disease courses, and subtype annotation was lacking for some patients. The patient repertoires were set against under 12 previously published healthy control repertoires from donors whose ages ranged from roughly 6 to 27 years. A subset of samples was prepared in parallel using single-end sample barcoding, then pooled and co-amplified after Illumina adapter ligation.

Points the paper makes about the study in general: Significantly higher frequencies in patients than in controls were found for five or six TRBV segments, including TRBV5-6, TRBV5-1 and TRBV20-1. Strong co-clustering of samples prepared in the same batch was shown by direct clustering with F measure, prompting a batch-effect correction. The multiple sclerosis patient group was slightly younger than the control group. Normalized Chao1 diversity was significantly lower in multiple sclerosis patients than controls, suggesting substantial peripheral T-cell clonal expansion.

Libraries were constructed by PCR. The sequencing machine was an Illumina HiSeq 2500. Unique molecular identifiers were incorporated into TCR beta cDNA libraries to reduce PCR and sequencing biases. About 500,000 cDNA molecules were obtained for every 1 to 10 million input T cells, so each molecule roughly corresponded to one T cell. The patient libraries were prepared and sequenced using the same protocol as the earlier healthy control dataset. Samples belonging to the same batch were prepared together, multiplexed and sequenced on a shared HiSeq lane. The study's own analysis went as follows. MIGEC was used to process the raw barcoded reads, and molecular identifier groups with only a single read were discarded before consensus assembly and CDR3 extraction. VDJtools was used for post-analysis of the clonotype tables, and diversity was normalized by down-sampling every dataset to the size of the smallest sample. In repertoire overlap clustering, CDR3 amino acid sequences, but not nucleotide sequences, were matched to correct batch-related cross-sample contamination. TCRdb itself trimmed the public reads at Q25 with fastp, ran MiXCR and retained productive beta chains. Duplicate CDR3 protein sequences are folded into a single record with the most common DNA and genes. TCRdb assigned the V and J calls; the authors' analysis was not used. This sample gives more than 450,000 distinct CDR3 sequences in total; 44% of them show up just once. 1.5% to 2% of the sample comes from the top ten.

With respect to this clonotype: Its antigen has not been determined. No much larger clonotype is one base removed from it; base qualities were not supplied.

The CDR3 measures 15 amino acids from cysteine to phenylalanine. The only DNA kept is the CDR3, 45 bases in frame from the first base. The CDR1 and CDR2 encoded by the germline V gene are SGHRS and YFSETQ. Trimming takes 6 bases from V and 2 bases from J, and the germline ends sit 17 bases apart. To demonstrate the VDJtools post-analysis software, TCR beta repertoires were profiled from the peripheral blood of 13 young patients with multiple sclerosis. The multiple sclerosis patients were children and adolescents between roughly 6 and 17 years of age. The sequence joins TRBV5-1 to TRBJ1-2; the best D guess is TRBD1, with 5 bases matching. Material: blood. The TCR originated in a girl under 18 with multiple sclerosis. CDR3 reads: CASTSLPGANYGYTF. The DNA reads TGCGCCAGCACTTCTCTTCCCGGGGCGAACTATGGCTACACCTTC.